The subject of this entry is one T cell receptor (beta chain). The data were produced by immunoSEQ multiplex PCR, yet TCRdb's version contains in-frame clones alone and is incomplete. Among about 300,000 clones, about 83% were seen once, and the ten largest hold around 1.2%. The length of the CDR3 is 16 residues. Germline V gene sequence: CDR1 SGHTA, CDR2 FQGTGA. The V and J ends lost 4 bases and 0 bases respectively, with 12 bases between them. This record comes from a study of blood T cell repertoires in COVID-19. Study in general: The origin of the acute and convalescent COVID-19 samples was the United States, Italy and Spain.

This rearrangement joins TRBV7-3 to TRBJ2-2, with D perhaps matching TRBD1 (6 bases). Sample: peripheral blood. This receptor was identified in a woman aged 45 to 65 with acute or convalescent COVID-19. The CDR3: CASSSRGGSNTGELFF. The CDR3 DNA reads as TGTGCCAGCAGCTCCAGGGGCGGTTCGAACACCGGGGAGCTGTTTTTT.